This T cell receptor (beta chain) derives from a study of CD8+ T cells in alopecia areata. For the study at large: Tofacitinib was taken orally by treated patients, and the dose was 5 to 10 mg twice daily.

Treatment of the sample: oral pan-JAK inhibitor, 5-10 mg twice daily. Peripheral blood and lesional scalp punch biopsies came from alopecia areata patients. Overall study findings and caveats: Among the top 100, expanded CD8+ clones were significantly decreased by tofacitinib, as was scalp clonality. Lesional scalp, especially alopecia totalis/universalis, showed higher clonality than normal scalp.

Comments on this clone: Its antigen is not known.

Trimming took 5 bases from V and 9 from J, leaving 15 bases between them. Germline V gives CDR1 SGHTA, CDR2 FQGNSA. The CDR3 is 13 residues long. Following RNA extraction, reverse transcription yielded cDNA that acted as the sequencing template. Method: immunoSEQ multiplex PCR; TCRdb's copy keeps in-frame clones and lacks some. The sample includes about 190,000 clones, around 65% seen only once; the top ten take more than 3.5%. V and J are TRBV7-2 and TRBJ2-3; perhaps D is TRBD1 or TRBD2 (5 bases each). Specimen: CD4+ T cells sorted from blood, collected at week 4, from a patient treated with tofacitinib. The receptor was isolated from a human donor with alopecia areata. CDR3 sequence: CASSPTIPGTQYF. The CDR3 nucleotides read TGTGCCAGCAGCCCGACTATCCCAGGGACGCAGTATTTT.